Described below is a single T cell receptor (beta chain) sequence and its context. Its antigen is unknown. The sample originates from a study of response to subunit inactivated influenza vaccine. Study-level results: Authors suggested each seasonal flu vaccination may recruit only limited numbers of new T cells.

V gave up 3 bases and J gave up 5 bases, with 23 bases separating them. The V gene's germline CDR1 is SGHRS and CDR2 YFSETQ. The CDR3 has 17 amino acids. A single record per CDR3 protein comes from TCRdb applying MiXCR to the RT-PCR reads. The sample comprises a few hundred thousand distinct CDR3 sequences, approximately 10% of which are singletons, and about 12% rests with the top ten. V is TRBV5-1 and J is TRBJ1-2; a weak D match, TRBD1 (6 bases). Specimen: PBMCs from blood, collected 40 to 50 days after vaccination. This sequence originates from a man in his forties or fifties who received an inactivated influenza vaccine. The CDR3 DNA is TGCGCCAGCAGCTCCAGGAGGGGGTCAACCCCACGGTATGGCTACACCTTC. It codes for CASSSRRGSTPRYGYTF. Variable domain in full (rest from reference TRBV5-1 and TRBJ1-2): KAGVTQTPRYLIKTRGQQVTLSCSPISGHRSVSWYQQTPGQGLQFLFEYFSETQRNKGNFPGRFSGRQFSNSRSEMNVSTLELGDSALYLCASSSRRGSTPRYGYTFGSGTRLTVV.